This TCR beta chain originates from a study of shared clonotypes between healthy human individuals. The CDR3 totals 15 residues. The germline CDR1 and CDR2 sequences are ENHRY and SYGVKD. Deletions cut 2 bases from V and 2 bases from J, with 10 bases between. A deep-level run was used for the assay. This table comes from immunoSEQ multiplex PCR, and its TCRdb copy is limited to in-frame clones, with some not included. The profile covers about 640,000 clones, with approximately 75% appearing a single time and around 1.8% taken by the ten largest. Sequencing was carried out using memory CD4+ T cells sorted from blood. Subset indicated: CD45RA-negative fraction. The source of this sequence is a woman aged 25-40 years in good health. The chain has TRBV10-3 and TRBJ1-5; D unresolved. Written as DNA, the CDR3 is TGTGCCATCAGTGAGGCTCTCGGGGGCAATCAGCCCCAGCATTTT. Translation gives CAISEALGGNQPQHF.